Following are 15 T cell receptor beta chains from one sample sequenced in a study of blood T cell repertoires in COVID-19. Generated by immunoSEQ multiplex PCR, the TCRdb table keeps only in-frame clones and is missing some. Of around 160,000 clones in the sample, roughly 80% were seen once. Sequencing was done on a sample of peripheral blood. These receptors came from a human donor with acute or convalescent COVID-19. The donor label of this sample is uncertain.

The CDR3 sequence is CASSTTGALSGNTIYF. The CDR3 DNA sequence: TGTGCCAGCAGTACTACTGGGGCTTTATCTGGAAACACCATATATTTT. The gene calls are TRBV14 and TRBJ1-3, with D tentatively TRBD1 (5 bases). Trimming stripped 6 bases from V and 1 base from J, with 16 bases between. The CDR3 covers 16 residues. In germline, CDR1 is SGHDN, CDR2 FVKESK.

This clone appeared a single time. This CDR3 is CSANRGNEQYV. The CDR3 DNA follows: TGCAGTGCTAATCGGGGAAACGAGCAGTACGTC. This chain joins TRBV20-1 and TRBJ2-7; perhaps TRBD2 as D (5 bases). The CDR3 is 11 amino acids. Germline CDR1 and CDR2: DFQATT and SNEGSKA (reference sequence). V lost 4 bases and J lost 5, with 9 bases in between.

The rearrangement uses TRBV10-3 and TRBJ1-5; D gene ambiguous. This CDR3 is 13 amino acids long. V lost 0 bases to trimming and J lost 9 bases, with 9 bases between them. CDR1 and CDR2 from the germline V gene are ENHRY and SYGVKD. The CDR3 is CAISESAARPQHF. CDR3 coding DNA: TGTGCCATCAGTGAGTCGGCGGCGAGGCCCCAGCATTTT.

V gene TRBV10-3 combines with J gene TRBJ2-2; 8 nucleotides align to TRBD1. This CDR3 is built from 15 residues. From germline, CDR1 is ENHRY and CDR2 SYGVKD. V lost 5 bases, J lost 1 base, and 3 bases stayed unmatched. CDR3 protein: CAISRQGLNTGELFF. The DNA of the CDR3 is TGTGCCATCAGTCGACAGGGGTTGAACACCGGGGAGCTGTTTTTT.

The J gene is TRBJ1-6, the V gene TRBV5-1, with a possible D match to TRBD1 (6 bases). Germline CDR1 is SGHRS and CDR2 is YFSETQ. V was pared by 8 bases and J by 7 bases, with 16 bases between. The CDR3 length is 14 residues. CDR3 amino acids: CASQTGTTNSPLHF. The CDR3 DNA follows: TGCGCCAGTCAAACCGGGACAACCAATTCACCCCTCCACTTT.

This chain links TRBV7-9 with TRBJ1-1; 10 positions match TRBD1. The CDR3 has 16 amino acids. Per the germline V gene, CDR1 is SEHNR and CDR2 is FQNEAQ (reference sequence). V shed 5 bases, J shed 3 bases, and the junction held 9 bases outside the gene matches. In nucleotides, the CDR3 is TGTGCCAGCAGCCCCGGGGACAGGGGCTTTGACACTGAAGCTTTCTTT. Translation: CASSPGDRGFDTEAFF. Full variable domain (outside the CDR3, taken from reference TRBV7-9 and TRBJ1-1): DTGVSQNPRHKITKRGQNVTFRCDPISEHNRLYWYRQTLGQGPEFLTYFQNEAQLEKSRLLSDRFSAERPKGSFSTLEIQRTEQGDSAMYLCASSPGDRGFDTEAFFGQGTRLTVV.

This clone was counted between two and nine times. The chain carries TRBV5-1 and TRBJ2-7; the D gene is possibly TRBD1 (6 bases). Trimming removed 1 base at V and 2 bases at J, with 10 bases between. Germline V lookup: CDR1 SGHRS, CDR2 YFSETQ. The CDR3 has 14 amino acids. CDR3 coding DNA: TGCGCCAGCAGCTTGATTACAGGGACCTACGAGCAGTACTTC. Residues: CASSLITGTYEQYF. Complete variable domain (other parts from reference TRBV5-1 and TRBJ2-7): KAGVTQTPRYLIKTRGQQVTLSCSPISGHRSVSWYQQTPGQGLQFLFEYFSETQRNKGNFPGRFSGRQFSNSRSEMNVSTLELGDSALYLCASSLITGTYEQYFGPGTRLTVT.

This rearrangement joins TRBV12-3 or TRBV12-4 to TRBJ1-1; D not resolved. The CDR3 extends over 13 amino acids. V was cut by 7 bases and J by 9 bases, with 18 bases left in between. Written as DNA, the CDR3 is TGTGCCAGCACCCCTCCGGGGAGAGACAAAGCTTTCTTT. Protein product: CASTPPGRDKAFF.

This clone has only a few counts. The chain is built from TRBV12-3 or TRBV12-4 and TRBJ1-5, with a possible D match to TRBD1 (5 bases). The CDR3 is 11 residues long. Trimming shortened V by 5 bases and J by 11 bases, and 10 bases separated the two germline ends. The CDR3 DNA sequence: TGTGCCAGCAGTCAAACAGGTTCCCAGCATTTT. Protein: CASSQTGSQHF.

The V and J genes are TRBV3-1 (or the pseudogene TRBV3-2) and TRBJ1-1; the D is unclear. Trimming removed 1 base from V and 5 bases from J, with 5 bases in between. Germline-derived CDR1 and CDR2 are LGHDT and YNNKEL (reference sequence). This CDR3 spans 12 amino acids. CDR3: CASSQAKTEAFF. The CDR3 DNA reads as TGTGCCAGCAGCCAAGCTAAGACTGAAGCTTTCTTT.

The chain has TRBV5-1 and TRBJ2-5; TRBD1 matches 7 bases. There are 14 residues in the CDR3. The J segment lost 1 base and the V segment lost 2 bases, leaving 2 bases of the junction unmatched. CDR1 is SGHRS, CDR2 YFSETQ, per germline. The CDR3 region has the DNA TGCGCCAGCAGCTTTAAGGGGGCCCAAGAGACCCAGTACTTC. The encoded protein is CASSFKGAQETQYF.

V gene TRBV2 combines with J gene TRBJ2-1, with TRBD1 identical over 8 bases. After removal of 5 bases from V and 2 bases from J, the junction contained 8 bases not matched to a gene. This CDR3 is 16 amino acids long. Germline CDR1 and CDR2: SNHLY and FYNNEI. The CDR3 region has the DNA TGTGCCAGCAGTCGTACTAACAGGGGGGCCTACAATGAGCAGTTCTTC. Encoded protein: CASSRTNRGAYNEQFF.

The CDR3 loop reads CASSPRPSYPYGGTF. The CDR3 DNA sequence: TGCGCCAGCAGTCCTCGACCCAGCTATCCCTATGGGGGGACCTTC. This rearrangement joins TRBV23-1 to TRBJ1-2, with D tentatively TRBD1 (5 bases). TRBV23-1 is classed as an ORF, of uncertain function. This CDR3 is 15 amino acids long. V lost 4 bases, J lost 14 bases, and 26 bases lay in between.

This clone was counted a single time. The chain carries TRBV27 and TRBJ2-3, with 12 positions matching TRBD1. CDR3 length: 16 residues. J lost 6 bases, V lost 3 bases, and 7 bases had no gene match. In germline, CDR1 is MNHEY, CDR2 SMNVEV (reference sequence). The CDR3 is CASSLGQGAVRDTQYF. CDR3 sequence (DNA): TGTGCCAGCAGTTTGGGACAGGGGGCAGTGAGGGATACGCAGTATTTT.

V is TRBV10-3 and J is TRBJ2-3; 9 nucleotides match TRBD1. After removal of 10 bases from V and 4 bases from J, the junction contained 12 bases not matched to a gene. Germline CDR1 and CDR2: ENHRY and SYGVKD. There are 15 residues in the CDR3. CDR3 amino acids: CATQSRQGEPDTQYF. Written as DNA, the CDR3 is TGTGCCACACAGAGCCGACAGGGGGAACCAGATACGCAGTATTTT.